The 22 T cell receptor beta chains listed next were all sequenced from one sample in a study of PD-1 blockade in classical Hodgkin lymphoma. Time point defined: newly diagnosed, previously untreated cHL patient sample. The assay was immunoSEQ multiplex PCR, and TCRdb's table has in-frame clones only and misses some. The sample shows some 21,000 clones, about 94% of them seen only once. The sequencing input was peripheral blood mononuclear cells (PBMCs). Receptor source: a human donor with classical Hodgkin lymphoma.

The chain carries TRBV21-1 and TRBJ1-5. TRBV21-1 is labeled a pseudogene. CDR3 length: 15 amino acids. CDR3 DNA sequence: TGTGCCAGCAGCAAAGGGCGGGATAGCAATCAGCCCCAGCATTTT. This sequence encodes CASSKGRDSNQPQHF.

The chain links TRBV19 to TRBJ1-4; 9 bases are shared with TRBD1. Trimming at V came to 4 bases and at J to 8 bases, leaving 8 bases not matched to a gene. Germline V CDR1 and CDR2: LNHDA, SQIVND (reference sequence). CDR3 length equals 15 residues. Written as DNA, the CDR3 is TGTGCCAGTAGTACCACCGGGACAGGGAACGAAAAACTGTTTTTT. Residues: CASSTTGTGNEKLFF.

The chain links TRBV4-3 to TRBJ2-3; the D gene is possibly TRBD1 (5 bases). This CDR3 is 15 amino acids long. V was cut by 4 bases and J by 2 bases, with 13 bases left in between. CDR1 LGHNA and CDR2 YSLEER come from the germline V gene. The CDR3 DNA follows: TGCGCCAGCAGCCTTTCGGTAGGACACACAGATACGCAGTATTTT. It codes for CASSLSVGHTDTQYF.

The CDR3 sequence is CASSFSGGRTEAFF. The CDR3 nucleotides read TGTGCCAGCAGCTTTTCCGGGGGGAGAACTGAAGCTTTCTTT. The gene calls are TRBV5-4 and TRBJ1-1, with a weak D call TRBD1 (5 bases). Per germline, CDR1 SGHNT and CDR2 YYREEE (reference sequence). With 2 bases removed from V and 5 bases from J, the gap between germline ends came to 13 bases. CDR3 size: 14 residues.

CDR3 nucleotides: TGTGCCAGCAGCTTAGTCTGGTCAGCTCAAGAGACCCAGTACTTC. Residues: CASSLVWSAQETQYF. The gene calls are TRBV7-8 and TRBJ2-5; D gene ambiguous. The CDR3 spans 15 residues. The V gene lost 1 base and the J gene lost 2 bases, with 11 bases spanning the gap. Germline lookup yields CDR1 SGHVS and CDR2 FQNEAQ.

This CDR3 is CASSERAYGYTF. The CDR3 nucleotides are TGTGCCAGCAGTGAAAGGGCCTATGGCTACACCTTC. J is TRBJ1-2 and V is TRBV6-1; D is undetermined. The CDR3 is 12 amino acids. Trimming cost V 2 bases and J 4 bases, with 5 bases left between them. The germline V gene encodes CDR1 MNHNS and CDR2 SASEGT.

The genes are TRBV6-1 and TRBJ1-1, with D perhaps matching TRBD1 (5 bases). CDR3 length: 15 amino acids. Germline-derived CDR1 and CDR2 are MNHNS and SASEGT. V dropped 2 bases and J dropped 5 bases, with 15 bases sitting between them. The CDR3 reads CASSESRGSRTEAFF. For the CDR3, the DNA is TGTGCCAGCAGTGAAAGTCGGGGCTCGAGAACTGAAGCTTTCTTT.

The CDR3 here is CAWSLGRSQAPLHF. In DNA, the CDR3 is TGTGCCTGGAGCCTGGGGCGAAGTCAGGCACCCCTCCACTTT. The chain has TRBV30 and TRBJ1-6, with D possibly being TRBD1 (5 bases). Germline V CDR1 and CDR2: GTSNPN, SVGIG (reference sequence). The CDR3 is made up of 14 amino acids. V lost 3 bases, J lost 11 bases, and 17 bases lay in between. The full variable domain, rest sourced from reference TRBV30 and TRBJ1-6, is SQTIHQWPATLVQPVGSPLSLECTVEGTSNPNLYWYRQAAGRGLQLLFYSVGIGQISSEVPQNLSASRPQDRQFILSSKKLLLSDSGFYLCAWSLGRSQAPLHFGNGTRLTVT.

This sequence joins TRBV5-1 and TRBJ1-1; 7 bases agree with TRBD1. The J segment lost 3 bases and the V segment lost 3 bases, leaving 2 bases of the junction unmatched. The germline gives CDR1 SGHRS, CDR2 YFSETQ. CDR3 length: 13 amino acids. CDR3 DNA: TGCGCCAGCAGCTACACAGGGGACACTGAAGCTTTCTTT. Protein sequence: CASSYTGDTEAFF.

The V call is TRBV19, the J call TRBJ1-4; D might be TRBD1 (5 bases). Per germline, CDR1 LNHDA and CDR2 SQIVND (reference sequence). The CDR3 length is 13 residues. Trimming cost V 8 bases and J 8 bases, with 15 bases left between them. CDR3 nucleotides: TGTGCCAGTGCCGGGCGGCGGGGGGAAAAACTGTTTTTT. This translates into CASAGRRGEKLFF.

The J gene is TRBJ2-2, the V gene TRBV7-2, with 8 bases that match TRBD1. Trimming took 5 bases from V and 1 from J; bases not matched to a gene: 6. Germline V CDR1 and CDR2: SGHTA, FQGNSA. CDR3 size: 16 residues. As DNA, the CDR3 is TGTGCCAGCAGCGCCTTAGGGACAGGGAACACCGGGGAGCTGTTTTTT. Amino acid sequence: CASSALGTGNTGELFF.

The CDR3 is CASSAYRGPTYEQYF. In nucleotides, the CDR3 is TGTGCCAGCAGTGCATACAGGGGTCCGACCTACGAGCAGTACTTC. The V and J genes are TRBV25-1 and TRBJ2-7; 7 bases are a match to TRBD1. With 4 bases clipped from V and 2 bases from J, the junction kept 8 bases outside the gene matches. Looked up from germline, CDR1 is MGHDK and CDR2 is SYGVNS. The CDR3 has 15 residues.

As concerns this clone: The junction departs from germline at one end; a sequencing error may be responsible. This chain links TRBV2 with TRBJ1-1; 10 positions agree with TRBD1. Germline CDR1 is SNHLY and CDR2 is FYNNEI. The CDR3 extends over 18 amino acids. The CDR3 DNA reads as TGTGCCAGCAGCGAAGATAGGACAGGGGGAGGGAGGGGCACTGAAGCTTTCTTT. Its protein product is CASSEDRTGGGRGTEAFF.

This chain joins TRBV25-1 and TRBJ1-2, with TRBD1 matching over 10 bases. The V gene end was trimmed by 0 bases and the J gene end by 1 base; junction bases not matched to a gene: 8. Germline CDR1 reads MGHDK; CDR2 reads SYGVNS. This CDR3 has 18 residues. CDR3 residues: CASSEYTGTGDLNYGYTF. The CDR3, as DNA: TGTGCCAGCAGTGAATACACCGGGACAGGGGACCTTAACTATGGCTACACCTTC.

In DNA form, the CDR3 reads TGTGCCAGCAGCTTCCGGGACGACAATGAAAAACTGTTTTTT. Translating gives CASSFRDDNEKLFF. The chain links TRBV13 to TRBJ1-4, with D perhaps TRBD1 (5 bases). The V gene lost 3 bases and the J gene lost 5 bases, with 10 bases spanning the gap. Per germline, CDR1 PRHDT and CDR2 FYEKMQ (reference sequence). The CDR3 runs 14 residues. Combining the CDR3 with reference TRBV13 and TRBJ1-4 gives the whole variable domain AAGVIQSPRHLIKEKRETATLKCYPIPRHDTVYWYQQGPGQDPQFLISFYEKMQSDKGSIPDRFSAQQFSDYHSELNMSSLELGDSALYFCASSFRDDNEKLFFGSGTQLSVL.

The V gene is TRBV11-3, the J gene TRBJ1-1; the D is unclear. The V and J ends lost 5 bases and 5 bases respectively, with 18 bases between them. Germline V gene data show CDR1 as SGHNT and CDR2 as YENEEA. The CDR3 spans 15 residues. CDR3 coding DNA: TGTGCCAGCAGCGGAGCCCGGGGTAGCGGAACTGAAGCTTTCTTT. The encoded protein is CASSGARGSGTEAFF.

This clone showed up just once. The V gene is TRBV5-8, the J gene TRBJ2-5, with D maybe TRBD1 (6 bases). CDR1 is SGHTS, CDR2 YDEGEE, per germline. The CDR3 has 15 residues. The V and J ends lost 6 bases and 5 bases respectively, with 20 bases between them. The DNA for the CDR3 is TGTGCCAGCACCCATTGGACAGCCACCCGCGAGACCCAGTACTTC. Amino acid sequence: CASTHWTATRETQYF.

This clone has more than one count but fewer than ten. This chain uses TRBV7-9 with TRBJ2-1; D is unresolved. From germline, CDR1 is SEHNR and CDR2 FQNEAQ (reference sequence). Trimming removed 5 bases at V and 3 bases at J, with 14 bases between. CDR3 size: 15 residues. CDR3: CASSQEAGGYNEQFF. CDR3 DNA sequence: TGTGCCAGCAGCCAAGAAGCAGGCGGCTACAATGAGCAGTTCTTC. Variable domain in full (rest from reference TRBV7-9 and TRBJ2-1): DTGVSQNPRHKITKRGQNVTFRCDPISEHNRLYWYRQTLGQGPEFLTYFQNEAQLEKSRLLSDRFSAERPKGSFSTLEIQRTEQGDSAMYLCASSQEAGGYNEQFFGPGTRLTVL.

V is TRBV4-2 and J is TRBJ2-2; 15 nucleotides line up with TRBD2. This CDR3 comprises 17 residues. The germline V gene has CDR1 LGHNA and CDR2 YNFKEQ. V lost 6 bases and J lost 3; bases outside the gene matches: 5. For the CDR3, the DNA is TGTGCCAGCAGTAGGACTAGCGGGGGGGCCCACACCGGGGAGCTGTTTTTT. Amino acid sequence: CASSRTSGGAHTGELFF.

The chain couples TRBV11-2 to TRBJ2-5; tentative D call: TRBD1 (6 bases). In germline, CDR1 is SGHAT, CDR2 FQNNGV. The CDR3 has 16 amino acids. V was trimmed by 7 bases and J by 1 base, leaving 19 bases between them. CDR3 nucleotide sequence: TGTGCCAGCACCGTCGGAAATATGGGGGCCCAAGAGACCCAGTACTTC. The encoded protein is CASTVGNMGAQETQYF.

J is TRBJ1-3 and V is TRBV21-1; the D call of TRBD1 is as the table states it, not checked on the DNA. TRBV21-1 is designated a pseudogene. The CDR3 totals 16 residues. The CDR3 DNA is TGTGCCAGCAGCAAAGAGGACAGGGTGAATGGAAACACCATATATTTT. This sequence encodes CASSKEDRVNGNTIYF.

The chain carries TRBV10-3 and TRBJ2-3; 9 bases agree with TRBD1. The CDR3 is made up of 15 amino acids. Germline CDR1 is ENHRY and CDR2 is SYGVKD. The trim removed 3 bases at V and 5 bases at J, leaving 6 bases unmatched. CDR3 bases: TGTGCCATCAGTGACGGGACAGGGAGTGTAGATACGCAGTATTTT. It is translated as CAISDGTGSVDTQYF.